This T cell receptor beta chain appears in the sequencing data of a study of Graves' ophthalmopathy and Graves' hyperthyroidism. Study-wide context: Cases classed as stable hyperthyroidism had no ophthalmopathy within 18 months of follow-up. Study observations and caveats: Blood contained most expanded thyroid clonotypes exceeding 0.001 frequency.

In the case of this clonotype: The antigen is not known.

From RNA, the CDR3 regions of TCR beta chains were amplified and sequenced. HTBI-primed first-round RT-PCR preceded second-round multiplex PCR. In TCRdb, the multiplex PCR reads were re-called with MiXCR into one record per CDR3 protein. The sample includes about 590,000 distinct CDR3 sequences, about 35% of them seen just once. V lost 5 bases and J lost 2; bases outside the gene matches: 3. Germline CDR1 is SQVTM and CDR2 is ANQGSEA. CDR3 length: 13 residues. Hyperthyroidism patients, aged 18 to 65, were newly diagnosed, under 2 months' duration. Other autoimmune disease, uncontrolled infection, pregnancy and lactation led to exclusion.

The sequenced material came from peripheral blood or thyroid tissue (not recorded which). This receptor was identified in an adult man with Graves' hyperthyroidism. The gene calls are TRBV29-1 and TRBJ1-1, with TRBD1 matching over 9 bases. The DNA for the CDR3 is TGCAGCGTTCTGGGACAGGGTAACACTGAAGCTTTCTTT. It encodes CSVLGQGNTEAFF.